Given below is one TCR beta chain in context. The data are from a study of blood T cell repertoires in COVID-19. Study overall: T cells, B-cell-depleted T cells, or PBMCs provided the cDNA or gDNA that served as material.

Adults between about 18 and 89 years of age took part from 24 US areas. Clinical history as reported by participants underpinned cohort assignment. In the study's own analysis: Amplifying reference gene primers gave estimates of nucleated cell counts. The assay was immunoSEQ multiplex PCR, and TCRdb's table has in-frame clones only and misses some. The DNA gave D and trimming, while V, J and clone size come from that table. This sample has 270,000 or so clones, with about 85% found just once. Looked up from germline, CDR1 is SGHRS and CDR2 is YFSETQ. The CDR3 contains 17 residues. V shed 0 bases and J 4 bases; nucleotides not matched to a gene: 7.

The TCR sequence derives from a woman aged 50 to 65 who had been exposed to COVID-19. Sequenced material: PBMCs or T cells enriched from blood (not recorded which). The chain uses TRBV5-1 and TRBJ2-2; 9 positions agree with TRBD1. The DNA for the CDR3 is TGCGCCAGCAGCTTGGAGGGACAGGGAACGAGCACCGGGGAGCTGTTTTTT. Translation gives CASSLEGQGTSTGELFF.